This T cell receptor (beta chain) was sequenced for a study of graft-versus-host responses after intestinal transplantation. Findings and caveats of the study: The study associated peak circulating GvH clone levels with early post-transplant HvG declines.

With V trimmed by 6 bases and J by 6 bases, 14 bases remained unmatched. CDR3 length: 14 residues. Germline V gene lookup returns CDR1 SQVTM and CDR2 ANQGSEA. Generated by immunoSEQ multiplex PCR, the TCRdb table keeps only in-frame clones and is missing some. The sample has roughly 36,000 clones, about 96% seen once. A note on this clone: Its antigen is undetermined.

The rearrangement links TRBV29-1 to TRBJ2-7, with 7 nucleotides matching TRBD1. This TCR was recovered from a human donor who was the organ donor for an intestinal transplant. This material consisted of unstimulated CD8+ T cells sorted from spleen or lymph node cells, taken before transplant. CDR3: CSVPAETGMGEQYF. The CDR3 DNA reads as TGCAGCGTCCCTGCCGAGACAGGGATGGGCGAGCAGTACTTC.